This T cell receptor (beta chain) originates from a study of blood T cells in healthy people across ages. The study, taken as a whole, reports: Compared with aged donors, long-lived donors showed fewer expanded clones, suggesting selection.

About this clonotype: Its target is unknown.

V lost 2 bases to trimming and J lost 7 bases, with 15 bases between them. The CDR3 totals 15 residues. From germline, CDR1 is MDHEN and CDR2 SYDVKM. A second PCR, run for about 6 to 12 cycles, used a sample-barcoded 5' primer plus a J-beta primer mix. TCRdb processed the 5' RACE reads anew with MiXCR; each CDR3 protein has one entry. This sample has some 800,000 distinct CDR3 sequences, with approximately 44% found just once. The TCR originated in a man in his sixties in good health. Sequenced material: blood. The rearrangement joins TRBV28 to TRBJ2-1; no clear D. This CDR3 reads CASSLLQARGNEQFF. CDR3 coding DNA: TGTGCCAGCAGTTTACTCCAGGCCCGTGGGAATGAGCAGTTCTTC. The whole variable domain, remainder taken from reference TRBV28 and TRBJ2-1, is DVKVTQSSRYLVKRTGEKVFLECVQDMDHENMFWYRQDPGLGLRLIYFSYDVKMKEKGDIPEGYSVSREKKERFSLILESASTNQTSMYLCASSLLQARGNEQFFGPGTRLTVL.